The rows below give T cell receptor beta chains drawn from one sample of a study of cytomegalovirus exposure and HLA in healthy donors. The protocol was immunoSEQ multiplex PCR, while the TCRdb copy is restricted to in-frame clones and leaves out a portion. The sample includes fewer than 95,000 clones. The sample taken for sequencing was PBMCs. The receptors here all came from a woman between 35 and 50 years old in good health and CMV-seropositive. Both conserved end residues are part of each CDR3.

v_gene	j_gene	CDR3aa
TRBV7-2	TRBJ1-2	CASSRDRSIYGYTF
TRBV5-1	TRBJ1-2	CASSLEQGSYGYTF
TRBV14	TRBJ2-6	CASMRTGGLGANVLTF
TRBV27	TRBJ1-1	CASSFGIEAFF
TRBV9	TRBJ1-2	CASSVQGRDYGYTF
TRBV27	TRBJ2-5	CASSTGLAETQYF
TRBV6-4	TRBJ2-3	CASSDSLAGADTQYF
TRBV28	TRBJ1-1	CASSLSLGQLNTEAFF
TRBV18	TRBJ2-1	CASSPLSGTGSGNEQFF
TRBV28	TRBJ1-2	CASSRDYSFRYGYTF
TRBV15	TRBJ1-5	CATSRDLGTGVQPQHF
TRBV19	TRBJ2-7	CASSTGVSYEQYF
TRBV7-9	TRBJ2-7	CASSETSGRADEQYF
TRBV4-1	NA	CASAPFRDRDYEQYF
TRBV20-1	TRBJ2-1	CSASPGDEQFF
TRBV11-2	TRBJ2-1	CASSSRQGSSSYNEQFF
TRBV9	TRBJ2-1	CASSVSGTTPNEQFF
TRBV9	TRBJ1-2	CASSAPDSGRGFRLMGDGYTF
TRBV28	TRBJ1-2	CASISADRGLHF
TRBV5-1	TRBJ2-3	CASSPAVGGASDTQYF
TRBV10-1	TRBJ1-4	CASSEGGANEKLFF
TRBV19	TRBJ1-4	CASGDTGGSNEKLFF
TRBV5-6	TRBJ1-6	CASSLDRRGDSPLHF
TRBV5-8	TRBJ2-2	CASSDRGYAGELFF
TRBV6-4	TRBJ2-3	CASSDSSDTQYF
TRBV5-1	TRBJ2-5	CASSPAFGTGQETQYF
TRBV10-1	TRBJ2-7	CASSGETSAYEQYF
TRBV19	TRBJ1-3	CASSETGTGNTIYF
TRBV6-5	TRBJ2-1	CASSSVWGDEQFF
TRBV6-5	NA	CASSSTRQKRSYEQYF
TRBV7-9	TRBJ1-2	CASSPNGRVPLGYTF
TRBV15	TRBJ1-1	CATSSHRGGTEAFF
TRBV7-8	TRBJ2-1	CASRFPAVGRYGGTGNEQFF
TRBV5-1	TRBJ2-1	CASSDIGTSGSLEQFF
TRBV18	TRBJ2-7	CASSPRTGMGYEQYF
TRBV10-3	TRBJ2-2	CAISEPTRTGELFF
TRBV6-1	TRBJ2-7	CASSELEGQGEREYF
TRBV6-5	TRBJ1-4	CASSKTPELIKKLFF
TRBV18	TRBJ1-1	CASSPPGQGHMNTEAFF
TRBV5-4	TRBJ2-2	CASSLAGLAAGELFF
TRBV19	TRBJ2-1	CASSISPGGNEQFF
TRBV5-4	TRBJ1-6	CASSDGGGGTNSPLHF
TRBV7-2	TRBJ1-1	CASSSNFKREAFF
TRBV5-1	TRBJ1-2	CASSLDGNYGYTF
TRBV18	TRBJ2-5	CASSQTGVGETQYF
TRBV4-1	TRBJ1-1	CASSQGAGKNTEAFF
TRBV7-6	TRBJ1-4	CASSLIGGNGEKLFF
TRBV7-9	TRBJ1-4	CASSSKGGGEEKLFF
TRBV6-1	TRBJ2-5	CASSAFTGQIQETQYF
TRBV5-1	TRBJ2-3	CASSLGLAGVADTQYF
TRBV7-8	TRBJ2-7	CASSPTSGSYEQYF